These 16 T cell receptor beta chains were sequenced from one sample in a study of technical replicates of blood from a few donors. Sequencing was performed with immunoSEQ multiplex PCR; in TCRdb, only in-frame clones are kept and a portion is missing. The table records roughly 100,000 clones, almost 96% of them present only once. The sequenced sample was T cells isolated from PBMCs. The receptors shown here come from a human donor in good health.

V usage is TRBV4-2 and J usage is TRBJ2-1; D uncertain. The CDR3 runs 16 residues. Germline CDR1 LGHNA, CDR2 YNFKEQ. V lost 1 base, J lost 0 bases, and 10 bases lay in between. CDR3 DNA sequence: TGTGCCAGCAGCCAAGGTGCCGAACTCTCCTACAATGAGCAGTTCTTC. Translating it yields CASSQGAELSYNEQFF.

This chain joins TRBV2 and TRBJ1-1; 7 nucleotides line up with TRBD1. The CDR3 extends over 14 amino acids. CDR1 and CDR2 (germline): SNHLY, FYNNEI. V shed 8 bases and J 1 base; nucleotides not matched to a gene: 7. CDR3 DNA sequence: TGTGCCAGCGCCAGACAGGGATCGAACACTGAAGCTTTCTTT. Translated, it gives CASARQGSNTEAFF.

In DNA form, the CDR3 reads TGTGCCAGTAGGAACCTTGGACAGGGAAAGGCTTTCTTT. Translated, it gives CASRNLGQGKAFF. The V gene is TRBV19, the J gene TRBJ1-1; 8 bases align to TRBD1. The CDR3 totals 13 residues. The V gene's germline CDR1 is LNHDA and CDR2 SQIVND (reference sequence). J was trimmed by 11 bases and V by 6 bases; bases with no gene match: 11.

This chain joins TRBV9 and TRBJ2-3; TRBD2 might be the D (5 bases). Per germline, CDR1 SGDLS and CDR2 YYNGEE. With 2 bases removed from V and 5 bases from J, the gap between germline ends came to 12 bases. This CDR3 has 14 residues. In nucleotides, the CDR3 is TGTGCCAGCAGCGTGGGAGATGTGCGAGATACGCAGTATTTT. Protein product: CASSVGDVRDTQYF.

This clone occurred once. CDR3 residues: CATPSGGEFHEQYF. CDR3 coding DNA: TGTGCCACCCCCTCTGGAGGGGAGTTCCACGAGCAGTACTTC. The V gene is TRBV15, the J gene TRBJ2-7; D possibly corresponds to TRBD2 (6 bases). V was shortened by 8 bases and J by 5 bases, with 19 bases between the two germline ends. This CDR3 has 14 amino acids. Germline CDR1 reads LNHNV; CDR2 reads YYDKDF (reference sequence).

As regards this clone: At one of its ends the junction is not consistent with the germline gene, which may arise from a read error. J is TRBJ2-1 and V is TRBV5-1, with TRBD2 identical over 12 bases. Germline V gives CDR1 SGHRS, CDR2 YFSETQ. This CDR3 has 18 residues. The CDR3 loop is CVSSLAASGRDSYNEQFF. The CDR3 nucleotides are TGCGTCAGCAGCTTGGCCGCTAGCGGGAGGGATTCCTACAATGAGCAGTTCTTC.

The CDR3 sequence: CARKRVGRQPQHF. CDR3 DNA: TGTGCCAGGAAGAGGGTCGGCCGTCAGCCCCAGCATTTT. The chain links TRBV14 to TRBJ1-5; no clear D. Trimming removed 9 bases at V and 6 bases at J, with 15 bases between. The CDR3 is made up of 13 amino acids. From germline, CDR1 is SGHDN and CDR2 FVKESK.

This clone appeared a single time. J is TRBJ1-1 and V is TRBV29-1; no definite D call. V was clipped by 3 bases and J by 0 bases, with 5 bases between them. CDR1 is SQVTM and CDR2 is ANQGSEA in the germline V gene. This CDR3 is 12 amino acids long. The CDR3 spells CSVDTVNTEAFF. DNA of the CDR3: TGCAGCGTTGATACGGTGAACACTGAAGCTTTCTTT. Using reference TRBV29-1 and TRBJ1-1 for the parts outside the CDR3, the full variable domain is SAVISQKPSRDICQRGTSLTIQCQVDSQVTMMFWYRQQPGQSLTLIATANQGSEATYESGFVIDKFPISRPNLTFSTLTVSNMSPEDSSIYLCSVDTVNTEAFFGQGTRLTVV.

The V gene is TRBV4-2, the J gene TRBJ1-1; 7 bases match TRBD1. After removal of 3 bases from V and 1 base from J, the junction contained 5 bases not matched to a gene. The CDR3 totals 15 residues. Germline V lookup: CDR1 LGHNA, CDR2 YNFKEQ. In DNA form, the CDR3 reads TGTGCCAGCAGCCAGAGGACAGGAGAGAACACTGAAGCTTTCTTT. This codes for CASSQRTGENTEAFF.

The sample holds one count of this clone. The gene calls are TRBV6-1 and TRBJ1-6; perhaps TRBD1 as D (5 bases). The germline CDR1 and CDR2 sequences are MNHNS and SASEGT. The CDR3 totals 16 residues. Deletions cut 0 bases from V and 7 bases from J, with 13 bases between. The CDR3 sequence: CASSEAAGSRNSPLHF. The CDR3 DNA is TGTGCCAGCAGTGAAGCCGCAGGGTCGAGGAATTCACCCCTCCACTTT.

The chain joins TRBV2 to TRBJ2-2; the D gene is possibly TRBD1 (6 bases). Looked up from germline, CDR1 is SNHLY and CDR2 is FYNNEI. The CDR3 consists of 13 residues. V was shortened by 3 bases and J by 4 bases, with 6 bases between the two germline ends. The CDR3 region is CASSETGTGELFF. In DNA, the CDR3 is TGTGCCAGCAGTGAGACAGGCACCGGGGAGCTGTTTTTT.

The chain joins TRBV7-2 to TRBJ1-1, with D tentatively TRBD1 (5 bases). The CDR3 consists of 14 residues. V gave up 5 bases and J gave up 1 base, with 11 bases separating them. Germline V gene data show CDR1 as SGHTA and CDR2 as FQGNSA. This CDR3 reads CASSPSGANTEAFF. The CDR3 bases are TGTGCCAGCAGCCCTAGTGGGGCGAACACTGAAGCTTTCTTT. Together with reference TRBV7-2 and TRBJ1-1, the CDR3 gives the full variable domain: GAGVSQSPSNKVTEKGKDVELRCDPISGHTALYWYRQSLGQGLEFLIYFQGNSAPDKSGLPSDRFSAERTGGSVSTLTIQRTQQEDSAVYLCASSPSGANTEAFFGQGTRLTVV.

The V gene is TRBV5-1, the J gene TRBJ1-1; 7 bases fit TRBD1. This CDR3 spans 18 amino acids. Germline CDR1 SGHRS, CDR2 YFSETQ. The V and J ends lost 2 bases and 6 bases, in that order; junction bases with no gene match: 19. CDR3 DNA: TGCGCCAGCAGCTTCTTGATAGGAACCAGGACAGGTATCCCTGAAGCTTTCTTT. Protein product: CASSFLIGTRTGIPEAFF.

The chain uses TRBV18 and TRBJ2-5; possible D gene TRBD2, 5 bases. Germline assignment: CDR1 KGHSH and CDR2 LQKENI. The V and J ends lost 3 bases and 2 bases respectively, with 13 bases between them. The CDR3 loop spans 15 amino acids. The CDR3 DNA reads TGTGCCAGCTCACCTCTCACCGGGATTCAAGAGACCCAGTACTTC. Translated, it gives CASSPLTGIQETQYF.

This chain connects TRBV7-9 to TRBJ2-1, with 9 bases matching TRBD1. V gave up 5 bases and J gave up 4 bases; unmatched junction bases: 9. Germline V lookup: CDR1 SEHNR, CDR2 FQNEAQ (reference sequence). The CDR3 contains 16 residues. The CDR3 loop reads CASSQFPGQGYNEQFF. The CDR3 DNA sequence: TGTGCCAGCAGCCAATTCCCGGGACAGGGATACAATGAGCAGTTCTTC.

The rearrangement links TRBV13 to TRBJ2-5; a possible D gene is TRBD1 (5 bases). The CDR3 runs 15 residues. Trimming took off 6 bases at V and 0 bases at J, with 14 bases between the two ends. The germline CDR1 and CDR2 sequences are PRHDT and FYEKMQ (reference sequence). CDR3 region: CASRQEGVYQETQYF. The DNA for the CDR3 is TGTGCCAGCAGGCAAGAAGGGGTGTACCAAGAGACCCAGTACTTC.